These 26 T cell receptor beta chains share one sample of origin, sequenced in a study of radiotherapy plus CTLA-4 blockade in lung cancer. Data came from immunoSEQ multiplex PCR; TCRdb stores just in-frame clones and leaves some out. The sample has about 39,000 clones; nearly 80% are singletons. The starting material was peripheral blood, obtained from a patient treated with radiotherapy plus ipilimumab. These receptors were taken from a human donor with non-small cell lung cancer that progressed on radiotherapy plus ipilimumab.

The chain is built from TRBV11-1 and TRBJ2-7; D not certain. The CDR3 has 11 residues. Deletions cut 4 bases from V and 3 bases from J, with 4 bases between. The germline V gene has CDR1 SGHAT and CDR2 FQDESV (reference sequence). CDR3: CASSSYYEQYF. The CDR3 DNA follows: TGTGCCAGCAGCTCGTACTACGAGCAGTACTTC.

The rearrangement uses TRBV29-1 and TRBJ1-4; TRBD1 matches 10 bases. This CDR3 has 13 amino acids. Per germline, CDR1 SQVTM and CDR2 ANQGSEA. With 8 bases clipped from V and 6 bases from J, the junction kept 6 bases outside the gene matches. CDR3 sequence reads: CSTLTGGDEKLFF. The CDR3 DNA sequence: TGCAGCACCTTGACAGGGGGCGATGAAAAACTGTTTTTT. The full variable domain, completed using reference TRBV29-1 and TRBJ1-4, is SAVISQKPSRDICQRGTSLTIQCQVDSQVTMMFWYRQQPGQSLTLIATANQGSEATYESGFVIDKFPISRPNLTFSTLTVSNMSPEDSSIYLCSTLTGGDEKLFFGSGTQLSVL.

The chain employs TRBV9 and TRBJ2-2, with TRBD2 identical over 8 bases. V shed 1 base and J 0 bases; nucleotides not matched to a gene: 8. The germline V gene encodes CDR1 SGDLS and CDR2 YYNGEE. The CDR3 runs to 18 residues. DNA for the CDR3: TGTGCCAGCAGCGTAACCCAGCGGGGGCACGCGAACACCGGGGAGCTGTTTTTT. Its protein product is CASSVTQRGHANTGELFF.

The genes are TRBV4-3 and TRBJ1-2, with 8 bases lining up with TRBD1. The CDR3 consists of 20 residues. Germline V gene data show CDR1 as LGHNA and CDR2 as YSLEER. V shed 2 bases, J shed 1 base, and the junction held 18 bases outside the gene matches. The CDR3 sequence is CASSQRLRRGPFPLNYGYTF. Written as DNA, the CDR3 is TGCGCCAGCAGCCAAAGATTACGCAGGGGGCCTTTTCCCCTTAACTATGGCTACACCTTC.

This clone was seen a handful of times. The rearrangement joins TRBV6-1 to TRBJ1-4; D might be TRBD1 (6 bases). Deletions cut 1 base from V and 11 bases from J, with 17 bases between. Germline assignment: CDR1 MNHNS and CDR2 SASEGT. This CDR3 region has 15 residues. CDR3 in amino acids: CASSEELGAYAKLFF. The DNA for the CDR3 is TGTGCCAGCAGTGAAGAGTTGGGGGCCTACGCGAAACTGTTTTTT.

The CDR3 is CASSRQGPGELFF. The DNA for the CDR3 is TGTGCCAGTAGTAGACAGGGCCCCGGGGAGCTGTTTTTT. The chain is built from TRBV19 and TRBJ2-2, with TRBD1 matching 7 bases. This CDR3 has 13 amino acids. The germline gives CDR1 LNHDA, CDR2 SQIVND (reference sequence). V was pared by 4 bases and J by 6 bases, with 2 bases of the junction left unmatched.

The chain carries TRBV19 and TRBJ1-2; tentative D call: TRBD1 (6 bases). This CDR3 comprises 20 residues. V shed 5 bases and J shed 4 bases, with 32 bases lying between them. Germline CDR1 and CDR2: LNHDA and SQIVND (reference sequence). The CDR3 spells CASSPTRGSLSTWLFYGYTF. The CDR3 nucleotides are TGTGCCAGTAGTCCGACCAGGGGATCACTCTCCACCTGGCTTTTCTATGGCTACACCTTC.

The rearrangement uses TRBV6-6 and TRBJ2-4; TRBD2 aligns across 7 bases. The CDR3 sequence is 16 residues long. V dropped 2 bases and J dropped 0; count of bases not matched to a gene: 4. Germline lookup yields CDR1 MNHNY and CDR2 SVGAGI (reference sequence). The CDR3 nucleotides are TGTGCCAGCAGTTACGAGGTAGCGGGAGCCAAAAACATTCAGTACTTC. Its translation: CASSYEVAGAKNIQYF.

V usage is TRBV11-2 and J usage is TRBJ1-6, with 8 bases that match TRBD1. This CDR3 region has 16 residues. Germline V CDR1 and CDR2: SGHAT, FQNNGV. The V segment lost 0 bases and the J segment 10 bases; nucleotides outside the gene matches: 8. The CDR3 sequence: CASSLDRGQGRSPLHF. CDR3 nucleotides: TGTGCCAGCAGCTTAGACCGTGGACAGGGTAGATCACCCCTCCACTTT.

There are a few counts of this clone. The chain has TRBV4-1 and TRBJ1-2; 7 bases are a match to TRBD1. The V and J ends lost 4 bases and 2 bases, in that order; junction bases with no gene match: 7. The germline CDR1 and CDR2 sequences are MGHRA and YSYEKL. CDR3 length: 15 residues. The CDR3 loop reads CASSLHRGLNYGYTF. In nucleotides, the CDR3 is TGCGCCAGCAGCCTGCACAGGGGACTCAACTATGGCTACACCTTC.

The rearrangement links TRBV18 to TRBJ2-5; TRBD2 matches 16 bases. The germline CDR1 and CDR2 sequences are KGHSH and LQKENI. The CDR3 extends over 19 amino acids. The V and J ends lost 4 bases and 2 bases, in that order; junction bases with no gene match: 10. The CDR3 region is CASSRPGLAGGPIQETQYF. In DNA form, the CDR3 reads TGTGCCAGCTCACGACCGGGACTAGCGGGGGGGCCTATTCAAGAGACCCAGTACTTC.

J is TRBJ2-3 and V is TRBV6-1, with 12 bases identical to TRBD2. V trimming: 5 bases; J trimming: 9 bases; junction bases outside the gene matches: 9. This CDR3 contains 15 residues. Per the germline V gene, CDR1 is MNHNS and CDR2 is SASEGT. As DNA, the CDR3 is TGTGCCAGCAGTTCAGGGACTAGCGGGTCGAGAACGCAGTATTTT. The encoded protein is CASSSGTSGSRTQYF.

DNA of the CDR3: TGTGCCAGCAGCTCCCAACAGGGGTTCGAGAGCAATCAGCCCCAGCATTTT. Residues: CASSSQQGFESNQPQHF. V gene TRBV7-2 combines with J gene TRBJ1-5; 7 bases are shared with TRBD1. Trimming removed 4 bases from V and 1 base from J; junction bases left unmatched: 10. The germline V gene has CDR1 SGHTA and CDR2 FQGNSA. The CDR3 has 17 amino acids. The whole variable domain, remainder taken from reference TRBV7-2 and TRBJ1-5, is GAGVSQSPSNKVTEKGKDVELRCDPISGHTALYWYRQSLGQGLEFLIYFQGNSAPDKSGLPSDRFSAERTGGSVSTLTIQRTQQEDSAVYLCASSSQQGFESNQPQHFGDGTRLSIL.

The chain combines TRBV2 with TRBJ1-1; D not resolved. Germline CDR1 and CDR2: SNHLY and FYNNEI. V lost 5 bases and J lost 1, with 17 bases in between. This CDR3 has 16 residues. This CDR3 is CASSRSGFSTNTEAFF. Written as DNA, the CDR3 is TGTGCCAGCAGTAGGTCGGGGTTTTCAACGAACACTGAAGCTTTCTTT.

The chain employs TRBV6-6 and TRBJ2-3; a possible D gene is TRBD1 (6 bases). The length of the CDR3 is 14 residues. Germline CDR1 reads MNHNY; CDR2 reads SVGAGI (reference sequence). Trimming pared 8 bases from V and 4 bases from J, leaving 16 bases between. The CDR3 DNA follows: TGTGCCAGCGGGGGCGTTGGGAACGCAGATACGCAGTATTTT. It yields the protein CASGGVGNADTQYF.

This chain uses TRBV27 with TRBJ2-4, with 8 positions matching TRBD2. V gave up 1 base and J gave up 7 bases; unmatched junction bases: 6. This CDR3 has 15 amino acids. Germline V gene sequence: CDR1 MNHEY, CDR2 SMNVEV (reference sequence). The CDR3 bases are TGTGCCAGCAGTTTATTCGTCGGGGGGGCCAACATTCAGTACTTC. This translates into CASSLFVGGANIQYF.

The V call is TRBV18, the J call TRBJ2-7, with D hard to call. This CDR3 is 14 amino acids long. V lost 0 bases to trimming and J lost 2 bases, with 8 bases between them. Germline CDR1 and CDR2: KGHSH and LQKENI. Written as DNA, the CDR3 is TGTGCCAGCTCACCACCGAACAGAGCCTACGAGCAGTACTTC. It encodes CASSPPNRAYEQYF.

V gene TRBV28 combines with J gene TRBJ2-7, with 10 bases that match TRBD1. The CDR3 totals 13 residues. Germline V gene lookup returns CDR1 MDHEN and CDR2 SYDVKM. Unmatched junction bases numbered 4, after V lost 6 bases and J lost 5 bases. The CDR3, as DNA: TGTGCCAGCAGCCGGGACAGGGGACACGAGCAGTACTTC. Translating gives CASSRDRGHEQYF. Supplemented by reference TRBV28 and TRBJ2-7, the full variable domain reads DVKVTQSSRYLVKRTGEKVFLECVQDMDHENMFWYRQDPGLGLRLIYFSYDVKMKEKGDIPEGYSVSREKKERFSLILESASTNQTSMYLCASSRDRGHEQYFGPGTRLTVT.

The chain joins TRBV14 to TRBJ2-4; 9 nucleotides align to TRBD2. Germline V gene sequence: CDR1 SGHDN, CDR2 FVKESK. This CDR3 comprises 15 residues. Trimming cost V 3 bases and J 8 bases; bases outside gene matches: 8. This CDR3 reads CASSQVAGGRDIQYF. The CDR3 DNA reads TGTGCCAGCAGCCAGGTCGCGGGAGGGAGGGACATTCAGTACTTC.

The chain employs TRBV7-2 and TRBJ2-3; 7 nucleotides agree with TRBD1. The CDR3 is 15 amino acids. Trimming took 4 bases from V and 1 from J; bases not matched to a gene: 5. Germline loops: CDR1 SGHTA, CDR2 FQGNSA. As DNA, the CDR3 is TGTGCCAGCAGCTCGTCCGGGACAGGCACAGATACGCAGTATTTT. Translated, it gives CASSSSGTGTDTQYF.

The chain couples TRBV4-2 to TRBJ2-1; TRBD1 matches at 8 bases. V shed 8 bases and J 4 bases; nucleotides not matched to a gene: 16. Germline lookup yields CDR1 LGHNA and CDR2 YNFKEQ. CDR3 length: 17 amino acids. CDR3 bases: TGTGCCAGCGCCGGGGGCCCAGGGGGCGCCCCTTACAATGAGCAGTTCTTC. Protein sequence: CASAGGPGGAPYNEQFF.

V gene TRBV5-4 combines with J gene TRBJ2-5, with D possibly TRBD1 on 5 matching bases. The germline gives CDR1 SGHNT, CDR2 YYREEE (reference sequence). The CDR3 covers 13 residues. V dropped 1 base and J dropped 1 base, with 5 bases sitting between them. The CDR3 region is CASSLQGQETQYF. The CDR3 DNA reads as TGTGCCAGCAGCTTGCAGGGCCAAGAGACCCAGTACTTC.

V and J are TRBV7-9 and TRBJ2-2; weak D call: TRBD1 (5 bases). The CDR3 has 13 residues. The V gene lost 2 bases and the J gene lost 9 bases, with 10 bases spanning the gap. Germline CDR1 and CDR2: SEHNR and FQNEAQ (reference sequence). The CDR3 loop reads CASSLTGGRELFF. In nucleotides, the CDR3 is TGTGCCAGCAGCTTAACAGGTGGCCGGGAGCTGTTTTTT. The variable domain in full, completed from reference TRBV7-9 and TRBJ2-2, reads DTGVSQNPRHKITKRGQNVTFRCDPISEHNRLYWYRQTLGQGPEFLTYFQNEAQLEKSRLLSDRFSAERPKGSFSTLEIQRTEQGDSAMYLCASSLTGGRELFFGEGSRLTVL.

The chain recombines TRBV20-1 with TRBJ1-2; D uncertain. This CDR3 contains 11 residues. Trimming took 3 bases from V and 9 from J, leaving 11 bases between them. From germline, CDR1 is DFQATT and CDR2 SNEGSKA (reference sequence). CDR3 DNA: TGCAGTGCTAGTGGCGACTTCCGCTACACCTTC. The encoded protein is CSASGDFRYTF.

V usage is TRBV6-6 and J usage is TRBJ1-3; TRBD1 matches 8 bases. Trimming at V came to 7 bases and at J to 0 bases, leaving 8 bases not matched to a gene. Germline V gene data show CDR1 as MNHNY and CDR2 as SVGAGI (reference sequence). CDR3 length: 16 amino acids. The CDR3 protein is CASIGTGGFSGNTIYF. In DNA, the CDR3 is TGTGCCAGCATTGGGACAGGTGGTTTCTCTGGAAACACCATATATTTT.

This chain uses TRBV5-1 with TRBJ1-6; 8 positions agree with TRBD1. V dropped 4 bases and J dropped 10; count of bases not matched to a gene: 7. Germline values: CDR1 SGHRS, CDR2 YFSETQ. This CDR3 is built from 14 residues. The CDR3, as DNA: TGCGCCAGCAGCCCCGACAGGGGCCAATCACCCCTCCACTTT. Protein sequence: CASSPDRGQSPLHF. The full variable domain, rest sourced from reference TRBV5-1 and TRBJ1-6, is KAGVTQTPRYLIKTRGQQVTLSCSPISGHRSVSWYQQTPGQGLQFLFEYFSETQRNKGNFPGRFSGRQFSNSRSEMNVSTLELGDSALYLCASSPDRGQSPLHFGNGTRLTVT.